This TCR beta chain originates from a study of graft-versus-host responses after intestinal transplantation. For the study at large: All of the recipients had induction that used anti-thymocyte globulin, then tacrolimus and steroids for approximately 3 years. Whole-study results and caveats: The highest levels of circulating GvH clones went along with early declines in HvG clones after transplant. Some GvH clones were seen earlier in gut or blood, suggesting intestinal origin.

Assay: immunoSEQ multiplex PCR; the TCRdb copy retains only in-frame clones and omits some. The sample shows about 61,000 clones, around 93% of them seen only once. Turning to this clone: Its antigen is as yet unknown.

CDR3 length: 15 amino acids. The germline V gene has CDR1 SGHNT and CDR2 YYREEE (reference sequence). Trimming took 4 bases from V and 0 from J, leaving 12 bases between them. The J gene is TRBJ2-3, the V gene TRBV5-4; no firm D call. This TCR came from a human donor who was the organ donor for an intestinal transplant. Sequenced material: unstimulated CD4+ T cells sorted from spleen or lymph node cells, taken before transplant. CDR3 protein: CASSPASASTDTQYF. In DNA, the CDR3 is TGTGCCAGCAGCCCGGCGAGTGCTAGCACAGATACGCAGTATTTT.